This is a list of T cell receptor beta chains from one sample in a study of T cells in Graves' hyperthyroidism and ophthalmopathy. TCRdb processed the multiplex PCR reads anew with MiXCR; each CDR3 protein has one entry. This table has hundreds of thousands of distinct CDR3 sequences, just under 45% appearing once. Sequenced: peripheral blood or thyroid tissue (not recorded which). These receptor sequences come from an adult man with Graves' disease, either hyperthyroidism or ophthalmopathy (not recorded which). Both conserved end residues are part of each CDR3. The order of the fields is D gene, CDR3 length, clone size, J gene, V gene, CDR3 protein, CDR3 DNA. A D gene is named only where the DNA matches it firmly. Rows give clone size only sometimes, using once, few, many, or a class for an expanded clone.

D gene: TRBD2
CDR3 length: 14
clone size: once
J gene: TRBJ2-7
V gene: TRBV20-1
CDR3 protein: CSARGTSASYGQYF
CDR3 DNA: TGCAGTGCTAGAGGGACTAGCGCATCCTACGGGCAGTACTTC

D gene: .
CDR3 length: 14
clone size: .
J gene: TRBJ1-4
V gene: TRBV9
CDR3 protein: CASSHGGSNEKLFF
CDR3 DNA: TGTGCCAGCAGTCATGGGGGCTCCAATGAAAAACTGTTTTTT

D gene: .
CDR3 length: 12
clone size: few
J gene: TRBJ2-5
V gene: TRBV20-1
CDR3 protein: CSAGGRQETQYF
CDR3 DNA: TGCAGTGCGGGGGGACGCCAAGAGACCCAGTACTTC

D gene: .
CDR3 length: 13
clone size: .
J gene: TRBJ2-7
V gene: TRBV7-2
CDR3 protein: CASSQVRGGEQYF
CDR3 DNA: TGTGCCAGCAGCCAAGTCAGGGGCGGCGAGCAGTACTTC

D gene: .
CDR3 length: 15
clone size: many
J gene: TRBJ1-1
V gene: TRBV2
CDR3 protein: CASSEAQPLGTEAFF
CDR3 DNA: TGTGCCAGCAGTGAAGCACAGCCCCTCGGCACTGAAGCTTTCTTT

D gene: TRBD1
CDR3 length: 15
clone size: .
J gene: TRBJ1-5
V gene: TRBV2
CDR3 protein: CASSSGTGAGQPQHF
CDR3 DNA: TGTGCCAGCAGTTCCGGGACAGGCGCAGGTCAGCCCCAGCATTTT

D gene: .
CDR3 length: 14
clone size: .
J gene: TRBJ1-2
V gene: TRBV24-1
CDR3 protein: CASSLSKGRAGYTF
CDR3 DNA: TGTGCCAGCAGTTTATCAAAGGGTAGGGCCGGCTACACCTTC

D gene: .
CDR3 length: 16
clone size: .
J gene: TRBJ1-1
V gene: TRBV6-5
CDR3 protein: CASSYLLTGMNTEAFF
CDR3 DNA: TGTGCCAGCAGTTATCTGTTAACAGGGATGAACACTGAAGCTTTCTTT

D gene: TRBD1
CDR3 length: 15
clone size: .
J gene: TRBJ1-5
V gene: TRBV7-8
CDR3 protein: CASSPPGQLNQPQHF
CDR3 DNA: TGTGCCAGCAGCCCTCCGGGACAGCTAAATCAGCCCCAGCATTTT

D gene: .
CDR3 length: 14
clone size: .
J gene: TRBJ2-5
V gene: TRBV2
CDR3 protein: CASSPTSLWETQYF
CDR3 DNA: TGTGCCAGCAGCCCAACCTCCTTGTGGGAGACCCAGTACTTC

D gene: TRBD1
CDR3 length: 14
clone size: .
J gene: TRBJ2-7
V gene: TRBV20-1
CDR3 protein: CSAERDRGDYEQYF
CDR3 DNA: TGCAGTGCCGAGCGGGACAGGGGGGACTACGAGCAGTACTTC

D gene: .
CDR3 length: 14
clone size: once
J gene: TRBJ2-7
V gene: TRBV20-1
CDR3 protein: CSARAVPGGGEQYF
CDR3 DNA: TGCAGTGCTAGAGCCGTTCCTGGTGGGGGCGAGCAGTACTTC

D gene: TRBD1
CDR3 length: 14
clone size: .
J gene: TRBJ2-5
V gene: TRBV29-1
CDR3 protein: CSVQTGSIGETQYF
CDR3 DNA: TGCAGCGTCCAGACAGGGAGCATCGGGGAGACCCAGTACTTC

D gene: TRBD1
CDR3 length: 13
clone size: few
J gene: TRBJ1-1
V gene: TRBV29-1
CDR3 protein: CSVEKGAVTEAFF
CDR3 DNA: TGCAGCGTTGAGAAGGGGGCGGTCACTGAAGCTTTCTTT

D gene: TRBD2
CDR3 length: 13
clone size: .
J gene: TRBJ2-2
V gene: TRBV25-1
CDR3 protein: CASQRLANGELFF
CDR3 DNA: TGTGCCAGCCAAAGACTAGCGAACGGGGAGCTGTTTTTT

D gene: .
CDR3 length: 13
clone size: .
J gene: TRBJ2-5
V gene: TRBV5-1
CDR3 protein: CASTRDDEETQYF
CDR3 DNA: TGCGCCAGCACCCGGGACGATGAAGAGACCCAGTACTTC

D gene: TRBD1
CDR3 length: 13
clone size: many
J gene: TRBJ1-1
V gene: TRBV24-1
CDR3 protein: CATKGTGNTEAFF
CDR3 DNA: TGTGCCACCAAGGGGACAGGGAACACTGAAGCTTTCTTT

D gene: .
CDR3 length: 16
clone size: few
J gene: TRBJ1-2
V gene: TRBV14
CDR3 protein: CASSQDRGKGRGGYTF
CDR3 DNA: TGTGCCAGCAGCCAAGATCGTGGCAAGGGGAGGGGTGGCTACACCTTC

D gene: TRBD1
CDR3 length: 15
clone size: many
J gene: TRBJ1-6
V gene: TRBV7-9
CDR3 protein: CASSLYRQGNSPLHF
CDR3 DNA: TGTGCCAGCAGCTTATACAGACAGGGTAATTCACCCCTCCACTTT

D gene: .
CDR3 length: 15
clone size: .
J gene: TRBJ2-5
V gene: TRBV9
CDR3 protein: CASSQTLRTQETQYF
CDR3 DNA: TGTGCCAGCAGCCAGACCCTCAGGACCCAAGAGACCCAGTACTTC

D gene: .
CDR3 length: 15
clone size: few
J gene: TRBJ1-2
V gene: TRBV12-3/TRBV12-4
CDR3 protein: CASTAGEGAHYGYTF
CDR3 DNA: TGTGCCAGCACCGCAGGGGAGGGAGCGCACTATGGCTACACCTTC

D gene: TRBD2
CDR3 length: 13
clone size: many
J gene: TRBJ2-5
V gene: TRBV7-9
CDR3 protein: CASSLGLAATQYF
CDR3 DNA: TGTGCCAGCAGCCTCGGACTAGCGGCGACCCAGTACTTC

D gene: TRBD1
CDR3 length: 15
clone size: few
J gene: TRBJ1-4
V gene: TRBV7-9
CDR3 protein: CASSLTGGVGEKLFF
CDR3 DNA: TGTGCCAGCAGTCTTACAGGGGGCGTCGGTGAAAAACTGTTTTTT

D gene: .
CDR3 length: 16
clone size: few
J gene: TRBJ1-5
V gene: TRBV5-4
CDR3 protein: CASSFGSGRSNQPQHF
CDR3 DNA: TGTGCCAGCAGCTTCGGGTCAGGTCGTAGCAATCAGCCCCAGCATTTT

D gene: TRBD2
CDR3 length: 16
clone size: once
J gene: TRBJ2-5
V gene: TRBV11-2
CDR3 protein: CASSLSTSGGAQTQYF
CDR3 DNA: TGTGCCAGCAGCTTAAGTACTAGCGGGGGGGCACAGACCCAGTACTTC

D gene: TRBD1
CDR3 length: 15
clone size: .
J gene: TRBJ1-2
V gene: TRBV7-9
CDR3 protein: CASSVDPDRSYGYTF
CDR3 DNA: TGTGCCAGCAGCGTTGATCCGGACAGGTCGTATGGCTACACCTTC

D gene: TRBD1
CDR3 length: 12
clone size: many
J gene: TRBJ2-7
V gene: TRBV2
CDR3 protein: CASNRGLYEQYF
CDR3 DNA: TGTGCCAGCAACAGGGGGCTTTACGAGCAGTACTTC

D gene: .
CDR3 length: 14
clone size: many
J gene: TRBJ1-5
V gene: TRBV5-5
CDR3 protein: CASSFGQTNQPQHF
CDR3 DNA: TGTGCCAGCAGCTTTGGGCAGACCAATCAGCCCCAGCATTTT

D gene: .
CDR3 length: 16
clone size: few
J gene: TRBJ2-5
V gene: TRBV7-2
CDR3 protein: CASSLAGLGGGETQYF
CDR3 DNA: TGTGCCAGCAGCTTAGCAGGGCTCGGGGGAGGAGAGACCCAGTACTTC

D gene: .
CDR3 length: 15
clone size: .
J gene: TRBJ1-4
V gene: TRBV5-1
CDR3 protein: CASSLAAGVEEKLFF
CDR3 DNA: TGCGCCAGCAGCTTGGCGGCGGGGGTTGAGGAAAAACTGTTTTTT

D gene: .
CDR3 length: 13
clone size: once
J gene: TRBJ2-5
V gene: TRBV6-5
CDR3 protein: CASRTRREETQYF
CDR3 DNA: TGTGCCAGCAGGACCCGGAGGGAGGAGACCCAGTACTTC

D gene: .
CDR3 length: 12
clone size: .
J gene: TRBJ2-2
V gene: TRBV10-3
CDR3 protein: CAISGNRGELFF
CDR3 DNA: TGTGCCATCAGTGGTAACAGGGGGGAGCTGTTTTTT

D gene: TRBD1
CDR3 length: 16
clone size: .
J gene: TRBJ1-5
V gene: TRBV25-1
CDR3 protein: CASSAEQGAGNQPQHF
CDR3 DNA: TGTGCCAGCAGCGCAGAACAGGGGGCAGGAAATCAGCCCCAGCATTTT

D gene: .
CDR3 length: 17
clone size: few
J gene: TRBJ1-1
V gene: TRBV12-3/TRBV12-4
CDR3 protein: CASSEFPGHGLNTEAFF
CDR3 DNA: TGTGCCAGCAGTGAATTCCCCGGACACGGGCTGAACACTGAAGCTTTCTTT

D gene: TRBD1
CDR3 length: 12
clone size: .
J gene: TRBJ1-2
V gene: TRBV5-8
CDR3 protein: CASRQGDYGYTF
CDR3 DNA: TGTGCCAGCAGACAGGGGGACTATGGCTACACCTTC

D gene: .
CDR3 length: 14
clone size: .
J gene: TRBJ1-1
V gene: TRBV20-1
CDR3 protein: CSARQGILNTEAFF
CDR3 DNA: TGCAGTGCTAGGCAGGGAATATTGAACACTGAAGCTTTCTTT

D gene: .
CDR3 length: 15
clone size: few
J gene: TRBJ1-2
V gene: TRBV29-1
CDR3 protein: CSVEGSDQYNYGYTF
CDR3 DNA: TGCAGCGTTGAGGGCAGCGACCAATATAACTATGGCTACACCTTC

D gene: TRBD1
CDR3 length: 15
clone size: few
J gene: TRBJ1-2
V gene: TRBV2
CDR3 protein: CASTEMTGDPRGYTF
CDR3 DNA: TGTGCCAGCACCGAGATGACAGGGGACCCGAGAGGCTACACCTTC

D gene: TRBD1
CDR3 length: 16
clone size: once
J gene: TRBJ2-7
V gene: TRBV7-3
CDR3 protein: CASSPRVTTGGYEQYF
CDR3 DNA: TGCGCCAGCAGTCCAAGGGTAACTACAGGGGGCTACGAGCAGTACTTC

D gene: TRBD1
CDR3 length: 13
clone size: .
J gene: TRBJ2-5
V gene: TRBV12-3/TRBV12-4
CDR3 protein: CASGGQGRGTQYF
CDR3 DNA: TGTGCCAGCGGCGGACAGGGTAGGGGGACCCAGTACTTC

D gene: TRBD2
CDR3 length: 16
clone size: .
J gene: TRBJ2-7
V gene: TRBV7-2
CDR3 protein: CASSSRAGDVADEQYF
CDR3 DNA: TGTGCCAGCAGCTCGCGAGCGGGGGACGTGGCCGACGAGCAGTACTTC

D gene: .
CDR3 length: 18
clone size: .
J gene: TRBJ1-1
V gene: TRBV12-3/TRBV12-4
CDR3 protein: CASSERGGARPKNTEAFF
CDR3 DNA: TGTGCCAGCAGTGAACGTGGGGGAGCGAGACCCAAGAACACTGAAGCTTTCTTT

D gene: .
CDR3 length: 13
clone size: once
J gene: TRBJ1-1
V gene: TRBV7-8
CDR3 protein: CASSFSGAGEAFF
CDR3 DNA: TGTGCCAGCAGCTTTTCAGGGGCTGGTGAAGCTTTCTTT

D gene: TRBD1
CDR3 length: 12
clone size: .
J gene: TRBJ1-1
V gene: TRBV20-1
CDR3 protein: CSAPGQEIEAFF
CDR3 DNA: TGCAGTGCCCCGGGACAGGAGATTGAAGCTTTCTTT

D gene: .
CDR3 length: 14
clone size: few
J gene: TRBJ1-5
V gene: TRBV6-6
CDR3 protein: CASSEGTTDQPQHF
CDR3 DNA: TGTGCCAGCAGTGAAGGGACGACTGATCAGCCCCAGCATTTT